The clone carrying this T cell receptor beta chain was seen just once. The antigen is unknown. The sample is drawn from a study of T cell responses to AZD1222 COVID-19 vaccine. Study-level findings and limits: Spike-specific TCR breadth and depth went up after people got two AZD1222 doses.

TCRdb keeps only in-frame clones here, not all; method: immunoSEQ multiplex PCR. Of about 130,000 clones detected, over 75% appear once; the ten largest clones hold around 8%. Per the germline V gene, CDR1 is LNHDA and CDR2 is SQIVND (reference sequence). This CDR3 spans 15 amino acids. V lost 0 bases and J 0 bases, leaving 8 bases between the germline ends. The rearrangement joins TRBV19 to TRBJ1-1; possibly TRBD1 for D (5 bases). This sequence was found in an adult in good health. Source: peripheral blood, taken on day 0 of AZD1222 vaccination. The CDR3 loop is CASSIEGQLNTEAFF. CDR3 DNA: TGTGCCAGTAGTATAGAGGGGCAGTTGAACACTGAAGCTTTCTTT.